Listed below are T cell receptor beta chains from one sample, sequenced in a study of cytomegalovirus exposure and HLA in healthy donors. Profiled with immunoSEQ multiplex PCR; TCRdb holds only in-frame clones, not every one. The table includes 120,000 to 150,000 clones, 87% detected once. Specimen: PBMCs. These receptors were taken from a man aged 18 to 35 in good health and CMV-seropositive. Both conserved end residues are part of each CDR3.

>TRBV6-6|16|TRBJ1-3
CASSYTYRGTGNTIYF
>TRBV2|11|TRBJ1-2
CASVGTALIYF
>TRBV25-1|13|TRBJ2-3
CASKRGKADTQYF
>TRBV9|16|TRBJ2-1
CASSALSGSSYNEQFF
>TRBV28|18|TRBJ1-4
CASSPNPGRGDSFEKLFF
>TRBV6-6|15|TRBJ2-7
CASRPRDRGNGEQYF
>TRBV5-4|14|TRBJ1-2
CASSLTGSDYGYTF
>TRBV6-1|14|TRBJ2-1
CASSGAGGYNEQFF
>TRBV7-9|14|TRBJ1-2
CASTPGQRDYGYTF
>TRBV7-3|15|TRBJ1-2
CASSLKGGPNYGYTF
>TRBV19|14|TRBJ1-1
CASSALQGRGEAFF
>TRBV7-2|15|TRBJ1-1
CASSLRRRPDTEAFF
>TRBV6-6|15|TRBJ2-7
CASSYSPSGAYEQYF
>TRBV15|16|TRBJ2-3
CATSSSSGLSTDTQYF
>TRBV27|16|TRBJ2-7
CASSRLGTSGTYEQYF
>TRBV7-2|15|TRBJ2-3
CASSSRQGRTDTQYF